This paragraph covers one T cell receptor (beta chain) sequence. The target antigen is unknown. The data originate from a study of neoadjuvant nivolumab and ipilimumab in lung cancer. As for the study in general: Nivolumab 3 mg/kg was given days 1, 15 and 29, plus ipilimumab 1 mg/kg day 1 in combination. Study findings and constraints: Resected-tumor TCR richness correlated positively with pretherapy blood richness. From pretherapy to surgery, tumor richness and clonality rose with dual therapy.

Clones were sequenced by immunoSEQ multiplex PCR, and TCRdb holds only the in-frame ones, with some missing. Among over 25,000 clones listed, more than 90% were seen once. The TCR comes from an adult with non-small cell lung cancer. Sequencing was performed on peripheral blood, taken after neoadjuvant nivolumab, alone or with ipilimumab, at or shortly before surgery.

The CDR3: CASSQDISRVAGYNEQFF. CDR3 bases: TGTGCCAGCAGCCAAGATATTTCGAGGGTAGCGGGATACAATGAGCAGTTCTTC. This rearrangement joins TRBV14 to TRBJ2-1; 8 bases map to TRBD2. The CDR3 sequence is 18 residues long. The V segment lost 0 bases and the J segment 4 bases; nucleotides outside the gene matches: 11. Germline V lookup: CDR1 SGHDN, CDR2 FVKESK.